Listed here are 25 T cell receptor beta chains from one sample, sequenced in a study of OX40 agonist ivuxolimab in advanced cancers. Assay: immunoSEQ multiplex PCR; the TCRdb copy retains only in-frame clones and omits some. The data show 50,000 or so clones, just under 95% seen once. Specimen: CD4+ or CD8+ T cells sorted from blood, collected in a trial of the OX40 agonist ivuxolimab. The receptors come from an adult with an advanced solid tumor such as melanoma, head and neck, liver or kidney cancer.

V and J are TRBV6-1 and TRBJ1-2; TRBD1 aligns across 8 bases. Trimming removed 7 bases from V and 4 bases from J; junction bases left unmatched: 5. The CDR3 spans 13 residues. CDR1 MNHNS and CDR2 SASEGT come from the germline V gene. CDR3 DNA sequence: TGTGCCAGCACCCCGGACAGGGTCTATGGCTACACCTTC. It yields the protein CASTPDRVYGYTF.

This chain connects TRBV27 to TRBJ2-5, with a weak D call TRBD2 (6 bases). CDR3 size: 18 residues. V was trimmed by 2 bases and J by 3 bases, leaving 22 bases between them. Germline CDR1 reads MNHEY; CDR2 reads SMNVEV (reference sequence). CDR3 sequence (DNA): TGTGCCAGCAGTTTAACGGGAGCCTGGAAAAAGATTGAAGAGACCCAGTACTTC. Translation: CASSLTGAWKKIEETQYF.

This chain uses TRBV19 with TRBJ2-4; perhaps TRBD1 as D (5 bases). Germline-derived CDR1 and CDR2 are LNHDA and SQIVND (reference sequence). The CDR3 is made up of 17 amino acids. Trimming took 8 bases from V and 0 from J, leaving 20 bases between them. DNA of the CDR3: TGTGCCAGTTCGACCCCTGTTCTGGGGCTAGCCAAAAACATTCAGTACTTC. Amino acids: CASSTPVLGLAKNIQYF.

This clone appeared a single time. The chain employs TRBV5-6 and TRBJ2-7, with TRBD2 identical over 12 bases. Germline V lookup: CDR1 SGHDT, CDR2 YYEEEE. This CDR3 spans 15 amino acids. The V and J ends lost 5 bases and 1 base, in that order; junction bases with no gene match: 4. This CDR3 reads CASSHGLAGSYEQYF. CDR3 DNA: TGTGCCAGCAGTCACGGACTAGCGGGATCCTACGAGCAGTACTTC.

V gene TRBV19 combines with J gene TRBJ1-1, with unresolved D. Germline CDR1 is LNHDA and CDR2 is SQIVND (reference sequence). With 1 base removed from V and 1 base from J, the gap between germline ends came to 7 bases. This CDR3 region has 14 residues. CDR3 in amino acids: CASSIARGNTEAFF. The DNA of the CDR3 is TGTGCCAGTAGTATAGCCCGGGGGAACACTGAAGCTTTCTTT.

This chain uses TRBV28 with TRBJ2-7, with 8 positions matching TRBD2. Germline V gives CDR1 MDHEN, CDR2 SYDVKM. With V trimmed by 8 bases and J by 9 bases, 6 bases remained unmatched. This CDR3 has 11 residues. In nucleotides, the CDR3 is TGTGCCAGCGTGAGCGGGAGTGGGCAGTACTTC. This gives the protein CASVSGSGQYF.

The chain links TRBV4-3 to TRBJ2-1; 8 nucleotides match TRBD2. This CDR3 contains 18 residues. Per germline, CDR1 LGHNA and CDR2 YSLEER. V trimming: 0 bases; J trimming: 3 bases; junction bases outside the gene matches: 10. Written as DNA, the CDR3 is TGCGCCAGCAGCCAAGAGCCTCCAGCGGGAGCGGTCTACAATGAGCAGTTCTTC. It is translated as CASSQEPPAGAVYNEQFF.

The V gene is TRBV7-6, the J gene TRBJ2-7, with a tentative D call TRBD2 (5 bases). Trimming took off 5 bases at V and 2 bases at J, with 13 bases between the two ends. Germline lookup yields CDR1 SGHVS and CDR2 FNYEAQ. The CDR3 spans 14 residues. CDR3 amino acids: CASSPGIKPYEQYF. DNA of the CDR3: TGTGCCAGCAGCCCCGGGATAAAACCCTACGAGCAGTACTTC.

The gene calls are TRBV4-2 and TRBJ2-1; TRBD2 matches at 11 bases. The CDR3 totals 14 residues. Germline V gene lookup returns CDR1 LGHNA and CDR2 YNFKEQ. V was clipped by 4 bases and J by 5 bases; unmatched bases: 1. DNA of the CDR3: TGTGCCAGCAGCCTGGGACTAGCGGACAATGAGCAGTTCTTC. As protein: CASSLGLADNEQFF.

The rearrangement links TRBV6-4 to TRBJ2-1; no firm D call. Per germline, CDR1 MRHNA and CDR2 SNTAGT. The CDR3 runs 16 residues. Deletions cut 0 bases from V and 0 bases from J, with 9 bases between. CDR3 coding DNA: TGTGCCAGCAGTGACTCGATCCTATCCTCCTACAATGAGCAGTTCTTC. Protein: CASSDSILSSYNEQFF.

The chain employs TRBV28 and TRBJ1-5; TRBD1 matches at 8 bases. V lost 5 bases and J lost 0; bases outside the gene matches: 9. The CDR3 extends over 17 amino acids. Germline V gene lookup returns CDR1 MDHEN and CDR2 SYDVKM. CDR3 sequence: CASSHLRDRPSNQPQHF. CDR3 sequence (DNA): TGTGCCAGCAGTCACCTCCGGGACAGGCCTAGCAATCAGCCCCAGCATTTT.

The chain recombines TRBV2 with TRBJ1-2; 11 bases match TRBD1. The germline V gene has CDR1 SNHLY and CDR2 FYNNEI. This CDR3 is 15 amino acids long. With 6 bases clipped from V and 3 bases from J, the junction kept 6 bases outside the gene matches. CDR3 sequence reads: CASRVGTGGYYGYTF. Written as DNA, the CDR3 is TGTGCCAGCAGAGTGGGGACAGGGGGGTACTATGGCTACACCTTC.

This clone was counted once. The CDR3 DNA reads TGTGCCAGCAGCGACCCTCAATCAGGGAACACTGAAGCTTTCTTT. Translation: CASSDPQSGNTEAFF. The chain has TRBV9 and TRBJ1-1; D is ambiguous. V was shortened by 3 bases and J by 1 base, with 13 bases between the two germline ends. The CDR3 runs 15 residues. The germline gives CDR1 SGDLS, CDR2 YYNGEE.

The V gene is TRBV4-3, the J gene TRBJ2-1, with D maybe TRBD2 (6 bases). V was clipped by 0 bases and J by 5 bases, with 29 bases between them. The CDR3 is 21 residues long. CDR1 is LGHNA, CDR2 YSLEER, per germline. CDR3 loop: CASSQDWKFLSSAAGNNEQFF. The CDR3 DNA reads TGCGCCAGCAGCCAAGATTGGAAGTTCCTTTCTAGCGCAGCTGGGAACAATGAGCAGTTCTTC.

V and J are TRBV28 and TRBJ2-6; D is tentatively TRBD1 or TRBD2 (5 bases each). The length of the CDR3 is 14 residues. Trimming shortened V by 9 bases and J by 1 base, and 10 bases separated the two germline ends. CDR1 and CDR2 from the germline V gene are MDHEN and SYDVKM. The CDR3 is CASEGLSGANVLTF. CDR3 coding DNA: TGTGCCAGTGAGGGGTTATCTGGGGCCAACGTCCTGACTTTC.

This chain connects TRBV6-7 to TRBJ2-1; a possible D gene is TRBD2 (5 bases). TRBV6-7 carries the ORF label, with uncertain function. The CDR3 is made up of 14 amino acids. Trimming removed 2 bases from V and 5 bases from J, with 10 bases in between. The CDR3: CASSYEGPHNEQFF. DNA of the CDR3: TGTGCCAGCAGTTACGAGGGCCCTCACAATGAGCAGTTCTTC.

The chain employs TRBV7-9 and TRBJ1-4, with D maybe TRBD1 (5 bases). This CDR3 is 15 amino acids long. V lost 4 bases and J lost 1, with 10 bases in between. Looked up from germline, CDR1 is SEHNR and CDR2 is FQNEAQ (reference sequence). The CDR3 coding sequence is TGTGCCAGCAGCTCCATGAGGGGAACTAATGAAAAACTGTTTTTT. Its translation: CASSSMRGTNEKLFF.

The chain has TRBV5-1 and TRBJ2-7; the D call may be TRBD1 or TRBD2 (6 bases each). The V and J ends lost 1 base and 1 base respectively, with 24 bases between them. The length of the CDR3 is 19 residues. Looked up from germline, CDR1 is SGHRS and CDR2 is YFSETQ. The DNA of the CDR3 is TGCGCCAGCAGCTTGTGGCCAGGGGAGGCTCCGGAACAGTCCTACGAGCAGTACTTC. Its translation is CASSLWPGEAPEQSYEQYF.

The chain has TRBV4-3 and TRBJ1-3; 7 bases align to TRBD1. The trim removed 1 base at V and 2 bases at J, leaving 2 bases unmatched. The CDR3 totals 15 residues. Germline loops: CDR1 LGHNA, CDR2 YSLEER. The CDR3 DNA reads TGCGCCAGCAGCCAAGGACAGGGAACTGGAAACACCATATATTTT. It yields the protein CASSQGQGTGNTIYF.

The CDR3 is CASSIAVKDQPQHF. The DNA for the CDR3 is TGTGCCAGTAGTATAGCCGTCAAGGATCAGCCCCAGCATTTT. The rearrangement joins TRBV19 to TRBJ1-5, with D unresolved. V lost 1 base and J lost 5, with 9 bases in between. CDR1 LNHDA and CDR2 SQIVND come from the germline V gene (reference sequence). The CDR3 is 14 residues long.

In DNA form, the CDR3 reads TGTGCCAGCAGCTTTAGGGGGACCTCGTCCGGGGAGCTGTTTTTT. It codes for CASSFRGTSSGELFF. J is TRBJ2-2 and V is TRBV5-6; possible D gene TRBD1, 6 bases. This CDR3 is built from 15 residues. V shed 2 bases and J shed 6 bases, with 14 bases lying between them. The V gene's germline CDR1 is SGHDT and CDR2 YYEEEE.

V usage is TRBV10-3 and J usage is TRBJ2-6, with 9 bases aligning to TRBD1. CDR3 length: 17 residues. V lost 6 bases, J lost 1 base, and 7 bases stayed unmatched. Germline lookup yields CDR1 ENHRY and CDR2 SYGVKD. The CDR3 bases are TGTGCCATCAGCTCCGGACAGGGGACTTCTGGGGCCAACGTCCTGACTTTC. Its protein is CAISSGQGTSGANVLTF.

Comments on this clone: A much larger clone lies a single base off, so this may be a read error. Different DNA sequences within this sample yield the same CDR3. V and J are TRBV6-4 and TRBJ2-2, with D perhaps TRBD1 (5 bases). The CDR3 runs to 13 residues. V shed 3 bases and J shed 7 bases, with 9 bases lying between them. The germline gives CDR1 MRHNA, CDR2 SNTAGT. In DNA form, the CDR3 reads TGTGCCAGCAGTGAAAAGGGGCACGGGGAGCTGTTTTTT. It is translated as CASSEKGHGELFF.

This clone appeared a single time. The chain links TRBV20-1 to TRBJ1-3; D might be TRBD1 (5 bases). Germline values: CDR1 DFQATT, CDR2 SNEGSKA (reference sequence). Trimming took 6 bases from V and 4 from J, leaving 7 bases between them. The CDR3 has 11 residues. CDR3 nucleotide sequence: TGCAGTGCCAGGGCCGGAAACACCATATATTTT. It encodes CSARAGNTIYF.

V usage is TRBV7-6 and J usage is TRBJ2-1; 7 nucleotides align to TRBD1. The CDR3 loop spans 18 amino acids. Germline loops: CDR1 SGHVS, CDR2 FNYEAQ. With V trimmed by 2 bases and J by 3 bases, 13 bases remained unmatched. CDR3 coding DNA: TGTGCCAGCAGCTTACCCTCGCTTCAACAGGGGTTCTACAATGAGCAGTTCTTC. It translates to CASSLPSLQQGFYNEQFF.